This T cell receptor (beta chain) was retrieved from a study of blood T cell repertoires in COVID-19. Across the study: Samples taken during acute and convalescent COVID-19 were collected in the United States, Italy and Spain. PBMCs, B-cell-depleted T cells, or T cells were the source of the cDNA or gDNA that made up the material.

The CDR3 has 15 residues. Looked up from germline, CDR1 is MGHRA and CDR2 is YSYEKL. Trimming shortened V by 2 bases and J by 3 bases, and 13 bases separated the two germline ends. Study processing details: Counts of nucleated cells, estimated from reference gene primer amplification, were obtained. Assay: immunoSEQ multiplex PCR; the TCRdb copy retains only in-frame clones and omits some. V and J calls plus clone size are reproduced from that table; the DNA served to infer D and trimming. The sample includes about 180,000 clones, roughly 82% of them seen just once. The sample taken for sequencing was peripheral blood. This TCR was sampled from a woman aged 65 to 85 with acute or convalescent COVID-19. The chain has TRBV4-1 and TRBJ1-2, with no clear D. In DNA form, the CDR3 reads TGCGCCAGCAGCCAACATAAGCCGGGAGACTATGGCTACACCTTC. It encodes CASSQHKPGDYGYTF.